Listed here are 5 T cell receptor beta chains from one sample, sequenced in a study of shared clonotypes between healthy human individuals. CD45RO-negative, CCR7-selected cells formed the naive CD8 fraction, which excluded terminally differentiated effector memory CD45RA+ cells. Produced via immunoSEQ multiplex PCR; TCRdb's table is partial and in-frame only. The table lists around 640,000 clones, approximately 96% of them singletons. The specimen sequenced was naive CD8+ T cells sorted from blood. These receptor sequences come from a woman aged 25 to 39 in good health.

The CDR3 loop is CASSTDVWGRSYEQYF. The CDR3 nucleotides are TGTGCCAGCAGCACTGACGTCTGGGGGCGATCCTACGAGCAGTACTTC. The V call is TRBV5-5, the J call TRBJ2-7, with TRBD1 as a possible D gene (6 bases). This CDR3 is built from 16 residues. Per germline, CDR1 SGHKS and CDR2 YYEKEE (reference sequence). The germline V and J ends were trimmed by 4 bases and 1 base, with 18 bases remaining between them.

J is TRBJ2-3 and V is TRBV13, with 7 nucleotides matching TRBD2. The CDR3 has 15 amino acids. Germline V gives CDR1 PRHDT, CDR2 FYEKMQ (reference sequence). Trimming took 0 bases from V and 5 from J; bases not matched to a gene: 5. Here the CDR3 reads CASSLGLADEDTQYF. CDR3 bases: TGTGCCAGCAGCTTAGGGCTAGCGGATGAAGATACGCAGTATTTT.

This chain uses TRBV6-5 with TRBJ2-1; TRBD2 agrees at 9 bases. J lost 8 bases, V lost 5 bases, and 7 bases had no gene match. Germline V gene lookup returns CDR1 MNHEY and CDR2 SVGAGI. This CDR3 contains 14 residues. The CDR3 here is CASSATSGGHEQFF. The CDR3 bases are TGTGCCAGCAGTGCGACTAGCGGAGGGCATGAGCAGTTCTTC.

The chain links TRBV30 to TRBJ2-6; D is undetermined. Germline V lookup: CDR1 GTSNPN, CDR2 SVGIG (reference sequence). The V end was cut by 0 bases, the J end by 9 bases, with 9 bases between. The CDR3 covers 13 residues. The CDR3 DNA sequence: TGTGCCTGGAGTGTGGGCAGGTTCAACGTCCTGACTTTC. As protein: CAWSVGRFNVLTF.

The chain recombines TRBV30 with TRBJ2-2; 9 nucleotides align to TRBD2. Germline-derived CDR1 and CDR2 are GTSNPN and SVGIG (reference sequence). The CDR3 is made up of 13 amino acids. Germline trimming cut 3 bases from V and 8 bases from J; bases unmatched to any gene: 4. In nucleotides, the CDR3 is TGTGCCTGGAGAGGGCTAGCGGGAGGGGAGCTGTTTTTT. Its protein is CAWRGLAGGELFF.